A selection of T cell receptor beta chains follows, all from one sample in a study of T cells after yellow fever vaccination. TCRdb re-derived calls from the 5' RACE reads in MiXCR, one entry per CDR3 protein. The profile shows about 630,000 distinct CDR3 sequences, 9% to 15% of them singletons. The sample here was PBMCs, taken on the day of the yellow fever booster vaccination. Source of these receptors: a man aged 30 to 39 who received the YFV17D yellow fever vaccine. Each CDR3 is given with its conserved first and last residue. A D gene is named only where the DNA matches it firmly. Expanded clones get a size class; other rows say once, few or many, or leave the size out.

v_call,d_call,j_call,clone_size,cdr3_nt,cdr3_aa
TRBV7-3,TRBD2,TRBJ2-1,many,TGTGCCAGCAGCCCACCGGGACTAGCGGGAGACGAGCAGTTCTTC,CASSPPGLAGDEQFF
TRBV11-2,-,TRBJ2-3,few,TGTGCCACCGGTTGGGATCCCAGCACAGATACGCAGTATTTT,CATGWDPSTDTQYF
TRBV11-2,-,TRBJ1-2,few,TGTGCCAGCAGCTTAGCCGGGGCCCTTAATGGCTACACCTTC,CASSLAGALNGYTF
TRBV18,TRBD1,TRBJ2-7,many,TGTGCCAGCGCCGATCCTCCAGGGGGTGCGGACGAGCAGTACTTC,CASADPPGGADEQYF
TRBV5-1,-,TRBJ1-3,-,TGCGCCAGCAGCGGGGGCGAGGTTGGAAACACCATATATTTT,CASSGGEVGNTIYF
TRBV6-5,TRBD2,TRBJ2-7,-,TGTGCCAGCAGTTACCCCTCGGTAGCGGGAAGGTACGAGCAGTACTTC,CASSYPSVAGRYEQYF
TRBV10-3,-,TRBJ2-1,few,TGTGCCATCAGGGGGGCGGGAGACCTGTACAATGAGCAGTTCTTC,CAIRGAGDLYNEQFF
TRBV6-1,-,TRBJ1-6,-,TGTGCCAATCCTGATAAGAGGTGGAATTCACCCCTCCACTTT,CANPDKRWNSPLHF
TRBV20-1,-,TRBJ1-6,few,TGCAGTGCTCCAACTAACGAGGGATCCTATAATTCACCCCTCCACTTT,CSAPTNEGSYNSPLHF
TRBV28,-,TRBJ2-7,few,TGTGCCACAAGTGGTTTAAAGGGCTCCTACGAGCAGTACTTC,CATSGLKGSYEQYF
TRBV27,-,TRBJ2-7,-,TGTGCCAGCCCCCCCAGGATACCCTACGAGCAGTACTTC,CASPPRIPYEQYF
TRBV20-1,-,TRBJ1-1,few,TGCAGTGCGATTATAAGGTCGGCTGAAGCTTTCTTT,CSAIIRSAEAFF
TRBV12-3/TRBV12-4,-,TRBJ1-2,few,TGTGCCAGCACCCCTTCCTATTCTAACTATGGCTACACCTTC,CASTPSYSNYGYTF
TRBV10-3,TRBD1,TRBJ1-1,few,TGTGCCATCAGGGGAACAGGGGACACTGAAGCTTTCTTT,CAIRGTGDTEAFF
TRBV24-1,-,TRBJ1-1,-,TGTGCCACCAGTGACCTCCCCGCAGGTACGGGCGCTTTCTTT,CATSDLPAGTGAFF
TRBV7-8,-,TRBJ1-1,-,TGTGCCAGCAGCCCCCAGTTAGGGCCGGTGAACACTGAAGCTTTCTTT,CASSPQLGPVNTEAFF
TRBV6-1,-,TRBJ2-3,few,TGTGCCACCCACGCGATAAGACGGGTTGGCACAGATACGCAGTATTTT,CATHAIRRVGTDTQYF
TRBV11-2,TRBD2,TRBJ2-1,-,TGTGCCAGCAGCTCGGGACTAGCTATGGATGAGCAGTTCTTC,CASSSGLAMDEQFF
TRBV20-1,-,TRBJ2-3,few,TGCAGTGCTAGAGATGGAACGGGTAGTAGCGGATTCACAGATACGCAGTATTTT,CSARDGTGSSGFTDTQYF
TRBV18,TRBD2,TRBJ2-2,-,TGTGCCAGCTCACGAGGACTAGGCCGCACCGGGGAGCTGTTTTTT,CASSRGLGRTGELFF
TRBV18,TRBD2,TRBJ2-3,few,TGTGCCAGCTCACCATCTGCGGGGGCAGATACGCAGTATTTT,CASSPSAGADTQYF
TRBV19,TRBD1,TRBJ1-2,few,TGTGCCAGTAGTATTGAACAGGGGTATGGCTACACCTTC,CASSIEQGYGYTF
TRBV5-1,-,TRBJ2-7,few,TGCGCCAGCAGCTCCGTGGGGACGGGAACTTCCTACGAGCAGTACTTC,CASSSVGTGTSYEQYF
TRBV6-2/TRBV6-3,-,TRBJ1-5,few,TGTGCCAGCAAGCGTGGGGATCAGCCCCAGCATTTT,CASKRGDQPQHF
TRBV12-3/TRBV12-4,-,TRBJ2-7,-,TGTGCCAGCAGTTCAGCTAGAGGGGTTTTGGTGTACGAGCAGTACTTC,CASSSARGVLVYEQYF
TRBV7-9,-,TRBJ1-2,many,TGTGCCAGCAGCTTTGGCGATTATGGCTACACCTTC,CASSFGDYGYTF
TRBV18,TRBD1,TRBJ1-6,-,TGTGCCAGCTCACCCGTTCCGGGACAGGGGTCGGCCCTCCACTTT,CASSPVPGQGSALHF
TRBV12-3/TRBV12-4,-,TRBJ2-7,-,TGTGCCGGCAGGAACGAACAGCTGGCCTACGAGCAGTACTTC,CAGRNEQLAYEQYF
TRBV7-9,-,TRBJ2-1,-,TGTGCCAGCCAAAACAGGTCCTACAATGAGCAGTTCTTC,CASQNRSYNEQFF
TRBV5-1,-,TRBJ2-7,many,TGTGCCAGCAGTCCCTCTTCCTCCTACGAGCAGTACTTC,CASSPSSSYEQYF
TRBV5-1,TRBD2,TRBJ2-3,-,TGCGCCAGCAGCTTGGTCCTAGCGGGACCTAGCACAGATACGCAGTATTTT,CASSLVLAGPSTDTQYF
TRBV3-1,-,TRBJ2-1,few,TGTGCCAGCAGCCAAGCGAGTAGAGCGGATGAGCAGTTCTTC,CASSQASRADEQFF
TRBV23-1,TRBD1,TRBJ2-1,-,TGCGCCAGCAGTCACGGACAGGGGCTTTACAATGAGCAGTTCTTC,CASSHGQGLYNEQFF
TRBV5-1,-,TRBJ2-1,many,TGCGCCAGCAGCTTGCTCGGGGTAGGGTTGAATGAGCAGTTCTTC,CASSLLGVGLNEQFF
TRBV6-2/TRBV6-3,TRBD2,TRBJ2-5,-,TGTGCCAGCAGTTACTCTTCGGCTAGCGGGATGGCAGAGACCCAGTACTTC,CASSYSSASGMAETQYF
TRBV7-2,TRBD2,TRBJ2-1,-,TGTGCCAGCAGCCCTAGACTAGCGGGAGGGCCCGGGAATGAGCAGTTCTTC,CASSPRLAGGPGNEQFF
TRBV5-1,TRBD2,TRBJ2-1,few,TGCGCCAGCAGCGATGGACTAGCGGGACTCGTGTATGAGCAGTTCTTC,CASSDGLAGLVYEQFF
TRBV27,-,TRBJ2-3,few,TGTGCCAGCACCGCGGGACGCACTCGCACAGATACGCAGTATTTT,CASTAGRTRTDTQYF
TRBV6-2/TRBV6-3,-,TRBJ2-3,-,TGTGCCAGCAGTTACTATGGGACACTCCGCACAGATACGCAGTATTTT,CASSYYGTLRTDTQYF
TRBV18,-,TRBJ2-3,-,TGTGCCAGCTCACCATCAAGTCTCACAGATACGCAGTATTTT,CASSPSSLTDTQYF
TRBV6-1,-,TRBJ2-3,-,TGTGCCAGCGGGGAGGGACAGCTAGGGGATACGCAGTATTTT,CASGEGQLGDTQYF
TRBV12-3/TRBV12-4,-,TRBJ2-7,many,TGTGCCAGCAGCTTAGGTGGTGGGGTCTACGAGCAGTACTTC,CASSLGGGVYEQYF
TRBV3-1,-,TRBJ1-1,-,TGTGCCAGCAGCCAAGTCCGGGGGAACACTGAAGCTTTCTTT,CASSQVRGNTEAFF
TRBV28,TRBD1,TRBJ1-6,few,TGTGCCAGCAGTCCTAGGACAGGGGTAAATTCACCCCTCCACTTT,CASSPRTGVNSPLHF
TRBV4-2,-,TRBJ2-2,many,TGTGCCAGCAGCCAAGAGTTAACAGGGTCCGGGGAGCTGTTTTTT,CASSQELTGSGELFF
TRBV5-1,TRBD1,TRBJ2-6,-,TGCGCCAGCAGCTTGGGACAGGGTGCTGGGGCCAACGTCCTGACTTTC,CASSLGQGAGANVLTF
TRBV4-3,TRBD2,TRBJ2-7,-,TGCGCCAGCAGACCCGGGACTAGCGCCTACGAGCAGTACTTC,CASRPGTSAYEQYF
TRBV20-1,-,TRBJ1-5,-,TGCAGTGCTAGAGTCTCAGGGCTTGGCAATCAGCCCCAGCATTTT,CSARVSGLGNQPQHF
TRBV30,-,TRBJ2-1,-,TGTGCCTGGAGTGGGGGGGCCGGTTACAATGAGCAGTTCTTC,CAWSGGAGYNEQFF
TRBV28,-,TRBJ2-5,-,TGTGCCAGCAGTTTACCCCGACAGGCGAAGTACTTC,CASSLPRQAKYF
TRBV7-9,TRBD2,TRBJ2-5,few,TGTGCCAGCGGAAGCGGGAGTGAGACCCAGTACTTC,CASGSGSETQYF
TRBV6-5,TRBD2,TRBJ2-7,-,TGTGCCAGCGGGGTGACTAGCCACGAGCAGTACTTC,CASGVTSHEQYF
TRBV7-2,-,TRBJ2-5,many,TGTGCCAGCAGCCCGGGCACAGAGACCCAGTACTTC,CASSPGTETQYF
TRBV7-9,-,TRBJ1-5,-,TGTGCCCGAGGGGGGGTGGGAGATCAGCCCCAGCATTTT,CARGGVGDQPQHF
TRBV30,TRBD1,TRBJ2-1,-,TGTGCCTGGGGGACAGGGACCTCCTACAATGAGCAGTTCTTC,CAWGTGTSYNEQFF
TRBV19,-,TRBJ1-2,-,TGTGCCAGTACCGATTGGGGGCATGGCTACACCTTC,CASTDWGHGYTF
TRBV10-3,TRBD2,TRBJ2-1,few,TGTGCCATCAGGGAGCGGGAGGAACGGGAGCAGTTCTTC,CAIREREEREQFF
TRBV25-1,-,TRBJ2-7,-,TGTGCCAGCAGAGGACTGAGAACCTACGAGCAGTACTTC,CASRGLRTYEQYF
TRBV7-9,-,TRBJ2-3,many,TGTGCCAGCAGCCCGTCAGGTGGGGCCACAGATACGCAGTATTTT,CASSPSGGATDTQYF